This TCR beta chain appears in the sequencing data of a study of technical replicates of blood from a few donors (dated by TCRdb to about 2017). The library was obtained by the immunoSEQ multiplex PCR assay. TCRdb limited this immuneACCESS table to in-frame rearrangements with V and J called. A share of clones is missing; checked studies link under half to unresolved V genes, and the rest is unexplained. The sample records about 79,000 clones, approximately 94% of which are singletons. The ten largest clonotypes hold 0.25% to 0.3% of the sample. Looking up the germline V gene yields CDR1 ENHRY and CDR2 SYGVKD. Including the terminal cysteine and phenylalanine, the CDR3 comprises 19 residues. This entry keeps only the CDR3 DNA: 57 bases, framed from base 1. The germline ends are 20 bases apart after V is trimmed by 0 bases and J by 1 base. Turning to this clone: The target of this receptor is not known. Within one base of it there is no much larger clone, and no base qualities were kept.

Here the chain combines TRBV10-3 and TRBJ2-3; matching of 6 bases hints at TRBD1 as the D gene. Material for sequencing was T cells isolated from PBMCs. The sequence was collected from a human donor in good health. The nucleotide sequence is TGTGCCATCAGTGAGTCGACTCTTGGGGGCTCTCACCGCACAGATACGCAGTATTTT. Its translation reads: CAISESTLGGSHRTDTQYF.